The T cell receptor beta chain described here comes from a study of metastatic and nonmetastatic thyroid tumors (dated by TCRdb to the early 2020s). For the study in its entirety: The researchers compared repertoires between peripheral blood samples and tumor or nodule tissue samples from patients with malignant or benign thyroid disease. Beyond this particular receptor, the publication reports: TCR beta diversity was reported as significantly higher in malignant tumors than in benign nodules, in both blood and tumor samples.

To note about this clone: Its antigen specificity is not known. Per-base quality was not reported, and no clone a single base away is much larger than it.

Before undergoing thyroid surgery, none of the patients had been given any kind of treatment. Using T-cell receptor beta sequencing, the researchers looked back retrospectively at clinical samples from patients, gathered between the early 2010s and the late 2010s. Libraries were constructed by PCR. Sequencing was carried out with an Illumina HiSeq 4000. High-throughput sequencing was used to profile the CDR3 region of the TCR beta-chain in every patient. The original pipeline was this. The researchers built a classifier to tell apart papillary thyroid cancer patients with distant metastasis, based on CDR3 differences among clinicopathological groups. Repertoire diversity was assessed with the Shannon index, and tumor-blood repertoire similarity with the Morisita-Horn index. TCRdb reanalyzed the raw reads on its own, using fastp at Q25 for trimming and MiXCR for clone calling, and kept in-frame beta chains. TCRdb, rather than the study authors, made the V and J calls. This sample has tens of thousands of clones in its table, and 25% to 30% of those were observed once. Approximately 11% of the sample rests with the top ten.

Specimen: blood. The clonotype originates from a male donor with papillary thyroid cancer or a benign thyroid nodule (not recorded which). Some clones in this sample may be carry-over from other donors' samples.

CDR3 sequence: CASSYSLWTGGYSYEQYF. The bases read TGTGCCAGCAGTTACTCCCTCTGGACAGGGGGCTACTCCTACGAGCAGTACTTC. Here the chain combines TRBV6-2 or TRBV6-3 and TRBJ2-7; the junction holds 11 bases that match TRBD1. V loses 0 bases at its end and J loses 0 bases; junction bases beyond the gene matches: 7. The CDR3, cysteine through phenylalanine, is 18 amino acids long. Of the read, only the CDR3 DNA is kept; its 54 bases are in frame from base 1. Per the germline V gene, MNHEY is the CDR1 and SVGEGT is the CDR2.